This entry lists 4 T cell receptor beta chains sequenced from one sample in a study of OX40 agonist ivuxolimab in advanced cancers. The data were produced by immunoSEQ multiplex PCR, yet TCRdb's version contains in-frame clones alone and is incomplete. Found here are around 62,000 clones, more than 75% of them singletons; the top ten hold 0.68%. Here the sequenced sample was CD4+ or CD8+ T cells sorted from blood, taken in a trial of the OX40 agonist ivuxolimab. The receptors here all came from an adult with an advanced solid tumor such as melanoma, head and neck, liver or kidney cancer.

The CDR3 region is CASSLTGAFHSGANVLTF. The DNA for the CDR3 is TGTGCCAGCAGCTTGACAGGGGCATTTCATTCTGGGGCCAACGTCCTGACTTTC. This rearrangement joins TRBV6-4 to TRBJ2-6, with 8 nucleotides matching TRBD1. The trim removed 6 bases at V and 1 base at J, leaving 11 bases unmatched. The germline CDR1 and CDR2 sequences are MRHNA and SNTAGT. The CDR3 runs 18 residues.

The V call is TRBV18, the J call TRBJ1-1; D not certain. CDR3 length: 16 amino acids. The germline V gene has CDR1 KGHSH and CDR2 LQKENI. V dropped 3 bases and J dropped 3 bases, with 17 bases sitting between them. CDR3 nucleotides: TGTGCCAGCTCACCCTTACTCGTCCGTGGGGACACTGAAGCTTTCTTT. The encoded protein is CASSPLLVRGDTEAFF. Based on the CDR3 plus reference TRBV18 and TRBJ1-1, the full variable domain is NAGVMQNPRHLVRRRGQEARLRCSPMKGHSHVYWYRQLPEEGLKFMVYLQKENIIDESGMPKERFSAEFPKEGPSILRIQQVVRGDSAAYFCASSPLLVRGDTEAFFGQGTRLTVV.

The rearrangement uses TRBV5-1 and TRBJ2-5, with D unresolved. Germline V gene lookup returns CDR1 SGHRS and CDR2 YFSETQ. Trimming stripped 1 base from V and 4 bases from J, with 11 bases between. There are 14 residues in the CDR3. In DNA, the CDR3 is TGCGCCAGCAGCTTGCAAGGGATCGGAGAGACCCAGTACTTC. Protein: CASSLQGIGETQYF. The full variable domain, completed using reference TRBV5-1 and TRBJ2-5, is KAGVTQTPRYLIKTRGQQVTLSCSPISGHRSVSWYQQTPGQGLQFLFEYFSETQRNKGNFPGRFSGRQFSNSRSEMNVSTLELGDSALYLCASSLQGIGETQYFGPGTRLLVL.

This chain joins TRBV29-1 and TRBJ1-1, with a tentative D call TRBD1 (6 bases). The length of the CDR3 is 14 residues. Deletions cut 3 bases from V and 5 bases from J, with 16 bases between. The germline CDR1 and CDR2 sequences are SQVTM and ANQGSEA. CDR3 coding DNA: TGCAGCGTTGACTGGGGGGGGCTAGGGACTGAAGCTTTCTTT. Encoded protein: CSVDWGGLGTEAFF.